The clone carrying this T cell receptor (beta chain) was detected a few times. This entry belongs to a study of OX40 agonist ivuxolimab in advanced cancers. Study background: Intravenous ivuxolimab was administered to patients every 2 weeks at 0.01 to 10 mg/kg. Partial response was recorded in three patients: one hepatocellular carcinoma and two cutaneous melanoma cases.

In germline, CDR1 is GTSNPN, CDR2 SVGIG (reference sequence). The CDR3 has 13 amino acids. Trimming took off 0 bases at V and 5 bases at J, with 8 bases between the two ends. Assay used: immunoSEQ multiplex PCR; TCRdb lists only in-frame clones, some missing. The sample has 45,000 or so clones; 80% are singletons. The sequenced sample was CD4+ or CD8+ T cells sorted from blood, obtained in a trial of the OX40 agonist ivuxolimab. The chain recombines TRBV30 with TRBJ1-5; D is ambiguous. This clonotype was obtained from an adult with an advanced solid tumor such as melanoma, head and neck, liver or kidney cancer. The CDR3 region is CAWSVRLDQPQHF. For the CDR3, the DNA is TGTGCCTGGAGTGTGAGGTTAGATCAGCCCCAGCATTTT.